The 16 T cell receptor beta chains reported below all come from one sample, sequenced in a study of CD8 T cells in Susac syndrome. Random hexamers were used to reverse transcribe an amount of roughly 0.45 to 1 ug RNA. Each CDR3 protein is one row after TCRdb ran MiXCR on the immunoSEQ multiplex PCR reads. In the table there are about 280,000 distinct CDR3 sequences, 85% of which are singletons. The sample consisted of CD8+ T cells from PBMCs. These receptors all come from a human donor with multiple sclerosis.

V is TRBV7-9 and J is TRBJ2-1; 7 bases are a match to TRBD2. The CDR3 covers 19 residues. Trimming at V came to 2 bases and at J to 2 bases, leaving 15 bases not matched to a gene. In germline, CDR1 is SEHNR, CDR2 FQNEAQ (reference sequence). CDR3 region: CASSLPLASQYGAYNEQFF. DNA of the CDR3: TGTGCCAGCAGCTTACCACTAGCGAGTCAATATGGGGCCTACAATGAGCAGTTCTTC.

The rearrangement joins TRBV2 to TRBJ1-5, with D possibly being TRBD1 (6 bases). This CDR3 contains 17 residues. V lost 6 bases, J lost 0 bases, and 18 bases lay in between. Germline CDR1 SNHLY, CDR2 FYNNEI. The CDR3 region has the DNA TGTGCCAGCAGCGACCGGGACACCTCTTATAGCAATCAGCCCCAGCATTTT. This gives the protein CASSDRDTSYSNQPQHF. Together with reference TRBV2 and TRBJ1-5, the CDR3 gives the full variable domain: EPEVTQTPSHQVTQMGQEVILRCVPISNHLYFYWYRQILGQKVEFLVSFYNNEISEKSEIFDDQFSVERPDGSNFTLKIRSTKLEDSAMYFCASSDRDTSYSNQPQHFGDGTRLSIL.

The chain uses TRBV2 and TRBJ2-3, with 15 bases fitting TRBD2. CDR3 size: 17 residues. Germline V gives CDR1 SNHLY, CDR2 FYNNEI. Trimming took 6 bases from V and 0 from J; bases not matched to a gene: 4. This chain's CDR3 is CASRGTSGRSSTDTQYF. Written as DNA, the CDR3 is TGTGCCAGCAGAGGGACTAGCGGGAGGTCTAGCACAGATACGCAGTATTTT.

The chain joins TRBV30 to TRBJ1-1; TRBD1 is a possible D gene (5 bases). V lost 6 bases to trimming and J lost 6 bases, with 14 bases between them. The CDR3 loop spans 12 amino acids. Germline CDR1 is GTSNPN and CDR2 is SVGIG (reference sequence). CDR3 protein: CACLGAGAEAFF. CDR3 bases: TGTGCCTGCCTCGGTGCGGGGGCTGAAGCTTTCTTT.

This chain links TRBV9 with TRBJ2-7; D is unclear. Germline V CDR1 and CDR2: SGDLS, YYNGEE. The CDR3 is 14 residues long. V was pared by 0 bases and J by 5 bases, with 12 bases between. The CDR3 spells CASSVGDDYHEQYF. In nucleotides, the CDR3 is TGTGCCAGCAGCGTAGGGGATGATTACCACGAGCAGTACTTC.

The chain is built from TRBV2 and TRBJ2-5, with 10 bases fitting TRBD2. In germline, CDR1 is SNHLY, CDR2 FYNNEI. The CDR3 contains 17 residues. The junction had 19 bases not matched to a gene; V was cut back by 4 bases and J by 11 bases. The CDR3: CASSGGRTGGSSGSQYF. CDR3 bases: TGTGCCAGCAGTGGGGGACGCACCGGGGGGTCTAGCGGGAGTCAGTACTTC. Variable domain in full (rest from reference TRBV2 and TRBJ2-5): EPEVTQTPSHQVTQMGQEVILRCVPISNHLYFYWYRQILGQKVEFLVSFYNNEISEKSEIFDDQFSVERPDGSNFTLKIRSTKLEDSAMYFCASSGGRTGGSSGSQYFGPGTRLLVL.

The chain joins TRBV29-1 to TRBJ2-7, with 9 bases identical to TRBD1. The trim removed 6 bases at V and 2 bases at J, leaving 8 bases unmatched. The CDR3 spans 14 residues. The germline CDR1 and CDR2 sequences are SQVTM and ANQGSEA. As DNA, the CDR3 is TGCAGCGTCGTAGGAGGGACAGGGACCTACGAGCAGTACTTC. Its protein product is CSVVGGTGTYEQYF.

This sequence joins TRBV20-1 and TRBJ2-7, with D hard to call. This CDR3 comprises 14 residues. Per germline, CDR1 DFQATT and CDR2 SNEGSKA (reference sequence). The CDR3 loop is CSAKAQSPSYEQYF. The CDR3 DNA sequence: TGCAGCGCAAAAGCCCAGAGTCCCTCCTACGAGCAGTACTTC.

The chain couples TRBV11-2 to TRBJ2-2; D is perhaps TRBD2 (5 bases). The germline V and J ends were trimmed by 0 bases and 0 bases, with 8 bases remaining between them. This CDR3 is built from 16 residues. CDR1 SGHAT and CDR2 FQNNGV come from the germline V gene. Written as DNA, the CDR3 is TGTGCCAGCAGCTTAGACGGAGCGGCGAACACCGGGGAGCTGTTTTTT. Protein: CASSLDGAANTGELFF.

The V and J genes are TRBV27 and TRBJ2-2; D not certain. CDR1 and CDR2 from the germline V gene are MNHEY and SMNVEV (reference sequence). The CDR3 runs to 13 residues. V was clipped by 4 bases and J by 4 bases, with 7 bases between them. The CDR3 sequence is CASSSIGTGELFF. The CDR3 region has the DNA TGTGCCAGCAGTTCCATCGGCACCGGGGAGCTGTTTTTT.

The chain is built from TRBV7-9 and TRBJ1-2; perhaps TRBD1 as D (5 bases). CDR3 length equals 13 residues. V was trimmed by 7 bases and J by 6 bases, leaving 15 bases between them. The V gene's germline CDR1 is SEHNR and CDR2 FQNEAQ (reference sequence). The CDR3 reads CASTPVGVHGYTF. The CDR3 nucleotides read TGTGCCAGCACCCCGGTGGGGGTTCATGGCTACACCTTC.

This clonotype came up once. The chain joins TRBV7-9 to TRBJ1-1, with D unclear. CDR1 is SEHNR and CDR2 is FQNEAQ in the germline V gene (reference sequence). This CDR3 has 11 amino acids. The V end was cut by 5 bases, the J end by 7 bases, with 8 bases between. The CDR3 reads CASSLWVEAFF. The CDR3 DNA follows: TGTGCCAGCAGCCTTTGGGTTGAAGCTTTCTTT. Filled out from reference TRBV7-9 and TRBJ1-1, the complete variable domain reads DTGVSQNPRHKITKRGQNVTFRCDPISEHNRLYWYRQTLGQGPEFLTYFQNEAQLEKSRLLSDRFSAERPKGSFSTLEIQRTEQGDSAMYLCASSLWVEAFFGQGTRLTVV.

V usage is TRBV20-1 and J usage is TRBJ2-7; perhaps TRBD2 as D (6 bases). The CDR3 is 16 residues long. Germline CDR1 is DFQATT and CDR2 is SNEGSKA (reference sequence). The V end lost 2 bases, the J end lost 0 bases, and 17 bases lay between the germline ends. CDR3 sequence: CSARPPGSPNSYEQYF. The CDR3 nucleotides are TGCAGTGCTAGACCTCCCGGGAGCCCAAACTCCTACGAGCAGTACTTC.

This chain uses TRBV7-9 with TRBJ2-7; maybe TRBD1 (5 bases). The CDR3 contains 12 residues. Per germline, CDR1 SEHNR and CDR2 FQNEAQ (reference sequence). V was clipped by 4 bases and J by 8 bases, with 12 bases between them. CDR3 sequence reads: CASSSRVWKQYF. The CDR3 DNA reads TGTGCCAGCAGCTCCAGGGTATGGAAGCAGTACTTC.

The chain links TRBV20-1 to TRBJ2-7; 8 bases fit TRBD2. This CDR3 contains 15 residues. V lost 0 bases and J lost 6; bases outside the gene matches: 10. Germline CDR1 and CDR2: DFQATT and SNEGSKA (reference sequence). CDR3 residues: CSARDHRSGRTEQYF. For the CDR3, the DNA is TGCAGTGCTAGAGATCATAGGAGCGGGAGAACCGAGCAGTACTTC.

This chain links TRBV7-9 with TRBJ2-1; D perhaps matches TRBD2 (5 bases). Trimming shortened V by 7 bases and J by 5 bases, and 21 bases separated the two germline ends. The CDR3 covers 16 residues. Germline V gene data show CDR1 as SEHNR and CDR2 as FQNEAQ (reference sequence). CDR3 nucleotides: TGTGCCAGCACCCTCGGGTCAGAGGGAAGAGACAATGAGCAGTTCTTC. It is translated as CASTLGSEGRDNEQFF.